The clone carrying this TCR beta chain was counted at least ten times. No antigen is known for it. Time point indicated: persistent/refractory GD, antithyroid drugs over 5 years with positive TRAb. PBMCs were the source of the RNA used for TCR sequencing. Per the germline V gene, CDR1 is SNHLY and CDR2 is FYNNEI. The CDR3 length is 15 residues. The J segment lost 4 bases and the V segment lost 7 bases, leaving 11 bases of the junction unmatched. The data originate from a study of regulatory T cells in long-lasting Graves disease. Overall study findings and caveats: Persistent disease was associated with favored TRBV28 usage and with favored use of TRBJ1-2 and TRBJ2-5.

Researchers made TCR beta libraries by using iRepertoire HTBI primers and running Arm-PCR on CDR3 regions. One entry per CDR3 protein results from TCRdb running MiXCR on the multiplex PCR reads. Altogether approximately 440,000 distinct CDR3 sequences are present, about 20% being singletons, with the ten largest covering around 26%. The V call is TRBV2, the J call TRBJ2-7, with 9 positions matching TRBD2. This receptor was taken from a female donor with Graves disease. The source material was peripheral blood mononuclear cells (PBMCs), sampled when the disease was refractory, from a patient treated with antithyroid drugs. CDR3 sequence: CASTGSSGKIYEQYF. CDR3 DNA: TGTGCCAGCACGGGGTCTAGCGGGAAAATATACGAGCAGTACTTC.